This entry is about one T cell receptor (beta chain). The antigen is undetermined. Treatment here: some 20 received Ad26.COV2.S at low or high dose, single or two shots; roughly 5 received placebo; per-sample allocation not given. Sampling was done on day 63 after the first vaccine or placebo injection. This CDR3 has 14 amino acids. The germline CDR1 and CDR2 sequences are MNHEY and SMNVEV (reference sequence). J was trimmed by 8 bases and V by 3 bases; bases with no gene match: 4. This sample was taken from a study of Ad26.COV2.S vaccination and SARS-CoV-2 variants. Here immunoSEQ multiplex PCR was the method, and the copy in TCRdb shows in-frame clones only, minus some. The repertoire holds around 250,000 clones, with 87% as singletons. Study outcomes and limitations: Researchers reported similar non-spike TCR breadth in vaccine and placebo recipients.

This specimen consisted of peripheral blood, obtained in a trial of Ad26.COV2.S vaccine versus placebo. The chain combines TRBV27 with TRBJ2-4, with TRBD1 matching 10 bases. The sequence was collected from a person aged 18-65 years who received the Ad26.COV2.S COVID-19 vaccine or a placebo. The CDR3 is CASSLGQGYDIQYF. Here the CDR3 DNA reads TGTGCCAGCAGTTTGGGACAGGGGTATGACATTCAGTACTTC.